The clone carrying this T cell receptor beta chain was counted at least ten times. These data originate in a study of kidney transplant recipient with SARS-CoV-2 infection. TCRdb passed the reads through MiXCR, listing each CDR3 protein once. The sample consists of about 240,000 distinct CDR3 sequences, about 30% of them appearing once. Looked up from germline, CDR1 is KGHSY and CDR2 is FQNENV. The CDR3 runs 13 residues. Unmatched junction bases numbered 2, after V lost 2 bases and J lost 6 bases. This sample comprised a blood sample, obtained at baseline and on roughly day 120 from a kidney transplant recipient. The receptor comes from a young adult male patient who had COVID-19 and was a kidney transplant recipient. Some of the T cells might come from the graft donor. The V call is TRBV16, the J call TRBJ2-7, with 9 positions matching TRBD2. The CDR3 protein is CASSQGTSLEQYF. Here the CDR3 DNA reads TGTGCCAGCAGCCAAGGGACTAGCCTCGAGCAGTACTTC.